The T cell receptor (beta chain) under discussion was sequenced for a study of cytomegalovirus exposure and HLA in healthy donors. Germline V gene data show CDR1 as SQVTM and CDR2 as ANQGSEA. The CDR3 is made up of 12 amino acids. Trimming at V came to 7 bases and at J to 0 bases, leaving 2 bases not matched to a gene. PCR primers comprised 60 Vbeta and 13 Jbeta primers. Measured with immunoSEQ multiplex PCR; TCRdb has only the in-frame clones, and not every one. Among about 130,000 clones listed, 75% to 85% were seen once. Material for sequencing was PBMCs. The TCR comes from a man over 45 in good health and CMV-seronegative. J is TRBJ1-1 and V is TRBV29-1; 7 bases match TRBD1. The DNA for the CDR3 is TGCAGCGGGGGACAGCTGAACACTGAAGCTTTCTTT. The encoded protein is CSGGQLNTEAFF.